Each of the 11 T cell receptor beta chains below was sequenced from the same sample in a study of T-cell reconstitution after alpha-beta-depleted transplantation in children. Molecular barcoding with unique molecular identifiers was used for the TCRbeta library. Via MiXCR, TCRdb re-called the PCR reads, giving one row per CDR3 protein. This sample has about 440,000 distinct CDR3 sequences, with 43% found just once. Here the sequenced sample was PBMCs, taken before TCRalphabeta/CD19-depleted stem cell transplant. The source is a girl aged 2-10 years with aplastic anemia, due to receive a stem cell transplant.

This chain connects TRBV27 to TRBJ2-3, with unresolved D. The CDR3 is 15 amino acids. V was pared by 2 bases and J by 4 bases, with 13 bases between. Per the germline V gene, CDR1 is MNHEY and CDR2 is SMNVEV (reference sequence). The CDR3 DNA follows: TGTGCCAGCAGTTTAGGGTGGGCCGGCGCAGATACGCAGTATTTT. Residues: CASSLGWAGADTQYF.

This clonotype was detected ten times or more. J is TRBJ2-3 and V is TRBV12-3 or TRBV12-4; perhaps TRBD2 as D (6 bases). The CDR3 consists of 14 residues. Between the trimmed V and J ends, which lost 3 bases and 7 bases, there was a span of 14 bases. The CDR3 DNA reads as TGTGCCAGCAGTTTGGGCGGGGCCCGGAATACGCAGTATTTT. As protein: CASSLGGARNTQYF.

This chain uses TRBV27 with TRBJ2-7, with a tentative D call TRBD1 (5 bases). With 3 bases removed from V and 1 base from J, the gap between germline ends came to 13 bases. Looked up from germline, CDR1 is MNHEY and CDR2 is SMNVEV (reference sequence). The CDR3 consists of 15 residues. As DNA, the CDR3 is TGTGCCAGCAGTTTCGGCCAGGGAAAATCCTACGAGCAGTACTTC. It is translated as CASSFGQGKSYEQYF.

This clonotype was seen many times. The V gene is TRBV3-1, the J gene TRBJ1-2; D is ambiguous. V lost 1 base and J 4 bases, leaving 7 bases between the germline ends. Germline values: CDR1 LGHDT, CDR2 YNNKEL (reference sequence). There are 13 residues in the CDR3. CDR3 protein: CASSQGGAYGYTF. In nucleotides, the CDR3 is TGTGCCAGCAGCCAAGGCGGAGCCTATGGCTACACCTTC.

This clonotype has at least ten counts. V is TRBV11-3 and J is TRBJ2-5, with D perhaps assigned TRBD1 or TRBD2 (6 bases each). Germline V CDR1 and CDR2: SGHNT, YENEEA. V lost 2 bases to trimming and J lost 4 bases, with 26 bases between them. The CDR3 loop spans 19 amino acids. CDR3 nucleotides: TGTGCCAGCAGCTTAAAGGGGGGTGGTACTAGCCGGTTAGGAGAGACCCAGTACTTC. This gives the protein CASSLKGGGTSRLGETQYF. Based on the CDR3 plus reference TRBV11-3 and TRBJ2-5, the full variable domain is EAGVVQSPRYKIIEKKQPVAFWCNPISGHNTLYWYLQNLGQGPELLIRYENEEAVDDSQLPKDRFSAERLKGVDSTLKIQPAELGDSAVYLCASSLKGGGTSRLGETQYFGPGTRLLVL.

The CDR3 loop is CASGDSSNTGELFF. The CDR3 nucleotides are TGTGCCAGCGGGGACAGTTCGAACACCGGGGAGCTGTTTTTT. The gene calls are TRBV12-3 or TRBV12-4 and TRBJ2-2; 7 bases are shared with TRBD1. This CDR3 contains 14 residues. V shed 8 bases and J 0 bases; nucleotides not matched to a gene: 3.

The chain employs TRBV20-1 and TRBJ2-1; no clear D gene. Germline V gives CDR1 DFQATT, CDR2 SNEGSKA (reference sequence). The CDR3 runs to 14 residues. Between the trimmed V and J ends, which lost 4 bases and 3 bases, there was a span of 13 bases. The CDR3 loop reads CSAKQMRIYNEQFF. In DNA form, the CDR3 reads TGCAGTGCTAAGCAGATGAGGATCTACAATGAGCAGTTCTTC.

This clonotype has a handful of counts. The chain uses TRBV12-3 or TRBV12-4 and TRBJ2-6; D remains ambiguous. The CDR3 consists of 13 residues. V was pared by 6 bases and J by 2 bases, with 5 bases between. CDR3: CASSFPGANVLTF. In DNA, the CDR3 is TGTGCCAGCAGCTTTCCTGGGGCCAACGTCCTGACTTTC.

The chain links TRBV12-3 or TRBV12-4 to TRBJ2-3, with 7 bases matching TRBD2. Losses at the gene ends were 5 bases for V and 5 bases for J; bases not matched to a gene: 7. The length of the CDR3 is 14 residues. The CDR3 bases are TGTGCCAGCAGTCCTCGGGGGGTTGGAGATACGCAGTATTTT. Its translation: CASSPRGVGDTQYF.

This clonotype has at least ten counts. The gene calls are TRBV5-1 and TRBJ2-7; 13 bases are a match to TRBD2. Losses at the gene ends were 3 bases for V and 0 bases for J; bases not matched to a gene: 9. Germline CDR1 is SGHRS and CDR2 is YFSETQ. The CDR3 is made up of 18 amino acids. Here the CDR3 DNA reads TGCGCCAGCAGCTCGGGACTAGCGGGAAGGCATTACTCCTACGAGCAGTACTTC. It specifies CASSSGLAGRHYSYEQYF.

J is TRBJ2-3 and V is TRBV28, with D hard to call. Trimming took off 6 bases at V and 6 bases at J, with 10 bases between the two ends. Germline values: CDR1 MDHEN, CDR2 SYDVKM. The CDR3 contains 12 residues. CDR3: CASRNAQDTQYF. Written as DNA, the CDR3 is TGTGCCAGCAGGAACGCACAGGATACGCAGTATTTT.